This T cell receptor beta chain was identified in a study of T cells in localized non-small cell lung cancer. Study results and caveats: It was uninvolved adjacent lung that showed the highest T cell clonality, exceeding tumor.

Libraries were prepared by immunoSEQ multiplex PCR; TCRdb keeps only in-frame clonotypes and omits some of them. The sample shows around 67,000 clones, about nine tenths of them seen only once. A remark on this clone: Its antigen is not known.

CDR3 size: 15 residues. Between the trimmed V and J ends, which lost 5 bases and 3 bases, there was a span of 16 bases. Germline loops: CDR1 SNHLY, CDR2 FYNNEI. The V and J genes are TRBV2 and TRBJ1-2; D might be TRBD1 (6 bases). This receptor was taken from a woman aged 35 to 70 with stage I lung adenocarcinoma. Sequenced material: peripheral blood, taken before any cancer treatment. CDR3 loop: CASSRERGIDYGYTF. Here the CDR3 DNA reads TGTGCCAGCAGTCGCGAAAGGGGGATCGACTATGGCTACACCTTC.